A selection of T cell receptor beta chains follows, all from one sample in a study of beta chain features in type 1 diabetes. Using immunoSEQ multiplex PCR, the repertoire was profiled, and TCRdb retains in-frame clones only, with some absent. The table has roughly 450,000 clones, 14% seen once. Sequenced: naive CD4+ T cells from blood. These receptors were collected from a man aged 25 to 40 in good health. CDR3s include the opening cysteine and the closing phenylalanine or tryptophan. D genes are given only for firm matches. Size is omitted from some rows. Given values are once, few, many or a class for expanded clones.

d_gene: NA
v_gene: TRBV19
abundance: few
j_gene: TRBJ2-5
CDR3aa: CASKRAASIETQYF
CDR3nt: TGTGCCAGTAAACGGGCGGCCAGTATAGAGACCCAGTACTTC

d_gene: TRBD2
v_gene: TRBV19
abundance: NA
j_gene: TRBJ2-3
CDR3aa: CASSQLAASDTQYF
CDR3nt: TGTGCCAGTAGCCAACTAGCGGCGTCAGATACGCAGTATTTT

d_gene: NA
v_gene: TRBV5-4
abundance: few
j_gene: TRBJ2-1
CDR3aa: CASVRARTNEQFF
CDR3nt: TGTGCCAGCGTGAGGGCCAGAACTAATGAGCAGTTCTTC

d_gene: NA
v_gene: TRBV7-3
abundance: few
j_gene: TRBJ2-5
CDR3aa: CASSPSGGMETQYF
CDR3nt: TGTGCCAGCAGCCCTTCAGGCGGGATGGAGACCCAGTACTTC

d_gene: NA
v_gene: TRBV27
abundance: few
j_gene: TRBJ2-3
CDR3aa: CASSLSKSSTDTQYF
CDR3nt: TGTGCCAGCAGTTTATCGAAGTCTAGCACAGATACGCAGTATTTT

d_gene: TRBD2
v_gene: TRBV27
abundance: NA
j_gene: TRBJ2-1
CDR3aa: CASSIPGLGPNEQFF
CDR3nt: TGTGCCAGCAGTATTCCGGGACTAGGACCAAATGAGCAGTTCTTC

d_gene: NA
v_gene: TRBV9
abundance: NA
j_gene: TRBJ2-5
CDR3aa: CASSVDPPGATLGDQYF
CDR3nt: TGTGCCAGCAGCGTAGACCCCCCAGGGGCGACCTTGGGGGACCAGTACTTC

d_gene: NA
v_gene: TRBV30
abundance: few
j_gene: TRBJ2-1
CDR3aa: CAWTAPGTDTSSYNEQFF
CDR3nt: TGTGCCTGGACTGCTCCCGGGACGGATACTAGCTCCTACAATGAGCAGTTCTTC

d_gene: NA
v_gene: TRBV7-9
abundance: few
j_gene: TRBJ2-3
CDR3aa: CASSEDTDTQYF
CDR3nt: TGTGCCAGCAGCGAAGACACAGATACGCAGTATTTT

d_gene: NA
v_gene: TRBV6-5
abundance: few
j_gene: TRBJ1-2
CDR3aa: CASSQTHIDGYTF
CDR3nt: TGTGCCAGCAGTCAGACACATATCGATGGCTACACCTTC

d_gene: NA
v_gene: TRBV6-5
abundance: NA
j_gene: TRBJ2-5
CDR3aa: CASSFVSGQETQYF
CDR3nt: TGTGCCAGCAGTTTCGTTAGCGGCCAAGAGACCCAGTACTTC

d_gene: NA
v_gene: TRBV15
abundance: few
j_gene: TRBJ2-5
CDR3aa: CATSRDQDETQYF
CDR3nt: TGTGCCACCAGCAGAGATCAGGACGAGACCCAGTACTTC

d_gene: NA
v_gene: TRBV5-4
abundance: NA
j_gene: TRBJ2-3
CDR3aa: CASSSLTDTQYF
CDR3nt: TGTGCCAGCAGCTCCTTAACAGATACGCAGTATTTT

d_gene: NA
v_gene: TRBV30
abundance: few
j_gene: TRBJ1-2
CDR3aa: CAWSVSPAGYTF
CDR3nt: TGTGCCTGGAGTGTTTCCCCGGCAGGCTACACCTTC

d_gene: TRBD2
v_gene: TRBV7-2
abundance: NA
j_gene: TRBJ2-7
CDR3aa: CASSPRRLAGGNEQYF
CDR3nt: TGTGCCAGCAGCCCCCGCAGACTAGCGGGGGGAAACGAGCAGTACTTC

d_gene: TRBD1
v_gene: TRBV6-1
abundance: few
j_gene: TRBJ2-7
CDR3aa: CASSEPDDREKDEQYF
CDR3nt: TGTGCCAGCAGTGAACCTGACGACAGGGAAAAAGACGAGCAGTACTTC

d_gene: NA
v_gene: TRBV23-1
abundance: NA
j_gene: TRBJ2-5
CDR3aa: CASRELAGYYQETQYF
CDR3nt: TGCGCCAGCAGGGAACTGGCAGGGTATTACCAAGAGACCCAGTACTTC

d_gene: NA
v_gene: TRBV5-6
abundance: NA
j_gene: TRBJ2-1
CDR3aa: CASSAAGIDKINEQFF
CDR3nt: TGTGCCAGCAGCGCCGCAGGGATCGATAAGATCAATGAGCAGTTCTTC

d_gene: TRBD2
v_gene: TRBV28
abundance: few
j_gene: TRBJ2-1
CDR3aa: CASRHSSGYYNEQFF
CDR3nt: TGTGCCAGCAGACACTCTAGCGGGTACTACAATGAGCAGTTCTTC

d_gene: NA
v_gene: TRBV13
abundance: few
j_gene: TRBJ1-2
CDR3aa: CASSSTDYGYTF
CDR3nt: TGTGCCAGCAGCTCCACGGATTATGGCTACACCTTC

d_gene: TRBD1
v_gene: TRBV7-6
abundance: few
j_gene: TRBJ2-7
CDR3aa: CASSRTDRGYEQYF
CDR3nt: TGTGCCAGCAGCCGCACCGACAGGGGCTACGAGCAGTACTTC

d_gene: NA
v_gene: TRBV30
abundance: few
j_gene: TRBJ1-5
CDR3aa: CAWSGPLGRNQPQHF
CDR3nt: TGTGCCTGGAGTGGGCCGTTAGGGCGCAATCAGCCCCAGCATTTT

d_gene: TRBD1
v_gene: TRBV28
abundance: few
j_gene: TRBJ1-6
CDR3aa: CASRTLQGLRGSPLHF
CDR3nt: TGTGCCAGCAGAACCCTACAGGGGCTTAGGGGGTCACCCCTCCACTTT

d_gene: TRBD2
v_gene: TRBV7-2
abundance: NA
j_gene: TRBJ2-3
CDR3aa: CASSSRLAGGSDTQYF
CDR3nt: TGTGCCAGCAGCTCGAGGCTAGCGGGAGGGTCAGATACGCAGTATTTT

d_gene: NA
v_gene: TRBV7-9
abundance: few
j_gene: TRBJ2-3
CDR3aa: CASSSGGRNTQYF
CDR3nt: TGTGCCAGCAGCTCCGGGGGGCGGAATACGCAGTATTTT

d_gene: TRBD1
v_gene: TRBV7-2
abundance: NA
j_gene: TRBJ2-5
CDR3aa: CASSQGQEETQYF
CDR3nt: TGTGCCAGCAGCCAGGGACAGGAAGAGACCCAGTACTTC

d_gene: NA
v_gene: TRBV19
abundance: NA
j_gene: TRBJ2-2
CDR3aa: CASLRGFSGELFF
CDR3nt: TGTGCCAGCCTCCGGGGGTTCTCCGGGGAGCTGTTTTTT

d_gene: NA
v_gene: TRBV2
abundance: NA
j_gene: TRBJ2-5
CDR3aa: CASSEAGPLPQYF
CDR3nt: TGTGCCAGCAGTGAAGCCGGGCCCCTCCCCCAGTACTTC

d_gene: NA
v_gene: TRBV4-3
abundance: NA
j_gene: TRBJ2-5
CDR3aa: CASSQEASLKETQYF
CDR3nt: TGCGCCAGCAGCCAAGAAGCTTCTCTAAAAGAGACCCAGTACTTC

d_gene: NA
v_gene: TRBV27
abundance: NA
j_gene: TRBJ1-2
CDR3aa: CASSLSPTGFYGYTF
CDR3nt: TGTGCCAGCAGTTTATCTCCTACAGGGTTCTATGGCTACACCTTC

d_gene: NA
v_gene: TRBV30
abundance: few
j_gene: TRBJ2-5
CDR3aa: CAWSVVRYQETQYF
CDR3nt: TGTGCCTGGAGTGTGGTGAGGTACCAAGAGACCCAGTACTTC

d_gene: NA
v_gene: TRBV7-3
abundance: few
j_gene: TRBJ2-3
CDR3aa: CASSSRGTDTQYF
CDR3nt: TGTGCCAGCAGCTCGAGGGGCACAGATACGCAGTATTTT

d_gene: NA
v_gene: TRBV9
abundance: NA
j_gene: TRBJ2-7
CDR3aa: CASSVAMGVPEQYF
CDR3nt: TGTGCCAGCAGCGTAGCTATGGGGGTACCCGAGCAGTACTTC

d_gene: TRBD1
v_gene: TRBV10-3
abundance: NA
j_gene: TRBJ2-1
CDR3aa: CASGQGNEQFF
CDR3nt: TGTGCCAGCGGACAGGGAAATGAGCAGTTCTTC